The next 10 T cell receptor beta chains were all read from a single sample in a study of cytomegalovirus exposure and HLA in healthy donors. PCR amplification relied on 60 Vbeta primers (plus 13 Jbeta primers). Generated by immunoSEQ multiplex PCR, the TCRdb table keeps only in-frame clones and is missing some. The sample consists of 160,000 or so clones, about 80% of them appearing once. The sample consisted of PBMCs. These receptors were collected from a man in his fifties or sixties in good health and CMV-seropositive.

The genes are TRBV7-2 and TRBJ2-1, with a possible D match to TRBD2 (5 bases). The germline V gene encodes CDR1 SGHTA and CDR2 FQGNSA. V was clipped by 0 bases and J by 0 bases, with 6 bases between them. This CDR3 has 15 amino acids. The CDR3: CASSLAAVSYNEQFF. The CDR3 nucleotides are TGTGCCAGCAGCTTAGCAGCGGTCTCCTACAATGAGCAGTTCTTC.

V usage is TRBV4-1 and J usage is TRBJ2-7; TRBD1 aligns across 8 bases. V dropped 5 bases and J dropped 3; count of bases not matched to a gene: 9. This CDR3 has 15 residues. Germline V gene lookup returns CDR1 MGHRA and CDR2 YSYEKL. CDR3 protein: CASSYSKDRVYEQYF. CDR3 bases: TGCGCCAGCAGCTATTCCAAGGACAGGGTCTACGAGCAGTACTTC.

The rearrangement links TRBV28 to TRBJ2-7; the D gene is possibly TRBD1 (5 bases). This CDR3 spans 16 amino acids. V dropped 2 bases and J dropped 3 bases, with 17 bases sitting between them. CDR1 and CDR2 (germline): MDHEN, SYDVKM. CDR3 DNA sequence: TGTGCCAGCAGTTTACCAGGACATCCCCAGGTCTACGAGCAGTACTTC. It is translated as CASSLPGHPQVYEQYF.

The rearrangement links TRBV2 to TRBJ1-5; perhaps TRBD1 as D (5 bases). The ends were cut back, 3 bases at V and 6 bases at J, with 15 bases in the middle. The CDR3 has 15 amino acids. CDR1 SNHLY and CDR2 FYNNEI come from the germline V gene. The CDR3 loop reads CASSDREGIGQPQHF. DNA for the CDR3: TGTGCCAGCAGTGACAGGGAAGGAATAGGTCAGCCCCAGCATTTT.

The chain has TRBV30 and TRBJ2-3; 10 nucleotides match TRBD1. Germline CDR1 GTSNPN, CDR2 SVGIG (reference sequence). V shed 1 base and J 3 bases; nucleotides not matched to a gene: 4. This CDR3 has 15 amino acids. The CDR3 DNA sequence: TGTGCCTGGAGTGAGACAGGGGGCTGGACAGATACGCAGTATTTT. It is translated as CAWSETGGWTDTQYF.

The rearrangement uses TRBV6-1 and TRBJ2-1; 7 bases are shared with TRBD1. Looked up from germline, CDR1 is MNHNS and CDR2 is SASEGT. This CDR3 is 13 amino acids long. V lost 6 bases, J lost 8 bases, and 7 bases stayed unmatched. The CDR3 here is CASRTGNKDEQFF. The CDR3 DNA reads as TGTGCCAGCAGGACAGGGAATAAAGATGAGCAGTTCTTC.

This sequence joins TRBV7-9 and TRBJ1-1; 7 bases are a match to TRBD1. The CDR3 totals 14 residues. After removal of 2 bases from V and 3 bases from J, the junction contained 3 bases not matched to a gene. Germline V lookup: CDR1 SEHNR, CDR2 FQNEAQ (reference sequence). The CDR3 here is CASSLQGGDTEAFF. The CDR3 DNA reads TGTGCCAGCAGCTTACAGGGGGGAGACACTGAAGCTTTCTTT.

Only one count was recorded for this clone. This chain joins TRBV27 and TRBJ2-6; D call uncertain. In germline, CDR1 is MNHEY, CDR2 SMNVEV (reference sequence). This CDR3 spans 14 amino acids. Between the trimmed V and J ends, which lost 8 bases and 3 bases, there was a span of 11 bases. CDR3 sequence reads: CASHQTGGANVLTF. The DNA for the CDR3 is TGTGCCAGCCACCAGACGGGTGGGGCCAACGTCCTGACTTTC. Based on the CDR3 plus reference TRBV27 and TRBJ2-6, the full variable domain is EAQVTQNPRYLITVTGKKLTVTCSQNMNHEYMSWYRQDPGLGLRQIYYSMNVEVTDKGDVPEGYKVSRKEKRNFPLILESPSPNQTSLYFCASHQTGGANVLTFGAGSRLTVL.

J is TRBJ2-5 and V is TRBV7-9; TRBD2 agrees at 7 bases. The germline V gene has CDR1 SEHNR and CDR2 FQNEAQ (reference sequence). V was clipped by 5 bases and J by 14 bases; unmatched bases: 11. The CDR3 extends over 12 amino acids. The CDR3 sequence is CASSPSEGGDYF. DNA of the CDR3: TGTGCCAGCAGCCCATCAGAGGGAGGGGACTACTTC.

This clone was counted a few times. The V gene is TRBV9, the J gene TRBJ2-5; 7 bases agree with TRBD2. The CDR3 has 17 residues. CDR1 SGDLS and CDR2 YYNGEE come from the germline V gene. With V trimmed by 0 bases and J by 2 bases, 10 bases remained unmatched. Here the CDR3 reads CASSVATNGGTQETQYF. The CDR3 DNA follows: TGTGCCAGCAGCGTAGCTACTAACGGGGGGACGCAAGAGACCCAGTACTTC. The whole variable domain, filled in from reference TRBV9 and TRBJ2-5, reads DSGVTQTPKHLITATGQRVTLRCSPRSGDLSVYWYQQSLDQGLQFLIQYYNGEERAKGNILERFSAQQFPDLHSELNLSSLELGDSALYFCASSVATNGGTQETQYFGPGTRLLVL.